Below, 11 T cell receptor beta chains from the same sample are listed, as sequenced in a study of blood T cell repertoires in COVID-19. Here immunoSEQ multiplex PCR was the method, and the copy in TCRdb shows in-frame clones only, minus some. The data contain 97,000 or so clones, 75% to 85% of them singletons. The sample consisted of peripheral blood. The receptors derive from a man aged 55-75 years with acute or convalescent COVID-19.

This clone has a handful of counts. The chain recombines TRBV7-7 with TRBJ2-1; D is possibly TRBD2 (5 bases). The CDR3 loop spans 15 amino acids. The V end lost 1 base, the J end lost 5 bases, and 12 bases lay between the germline ends. In germline, CDR1 is SSHAT, CDR2 FNYEAQ (reference sequence). The CDR3 bases are TGTGCCAGCAGCTTAGAAGATAGCGCACACAATGAGCAGTTCTTC. Translating it yields CASSLEDSAHNEQFF.

The CDR3, as DNA: TGTGCCAGCAAGGACATGGGGAACACCGGGGAGCTGTTTTTT. This sequence encodes CASKDMGNTGELFF. This chain joins TRBV2 and TRBJ2-2; D possibly corresponds to TRBD1 (5 bases). This CDR3 contains 14 residues. CDR1 and CDR2 (germline): SNHLY, FYNNEI. The V gene lost 7 bases and the J gene lost 1 base, with 10 bases spanning the gap.

In its sample, this clone ranks as medium-sized. V gene TRBV2 combines with J gene TRBJ1-2, with D possibly TRBD1 on 6 matching bases. The CDR3 runs 11 residues. Trimming removed 7 bases from V and 7 bases from J, with 10 bases in between. The germline gives CDR1 SNHLY, CDR2 FYNNEI. The CDR3 region has the DNA TGTGCCAGCAAGGGGGTTGGTGGCTACACCTTC. Its protein product is CASKGVGGYTF.

The chain couples TRBV6-2 or TRBV6-3 to TRBJ2-7, with 10 bases that match TRBD1. Germline V gene sequence: CDR1 MNHEY, CDR2 SVGEGT. The ends lost 2 bases at V and 0 bases at J; junction bases unmatched: 10. CDR3 size: 18 residues. CDR3 protein: CASSYTTGGFVSSYEQYV. The CDR3, as DNA: TGTGCCAGCAGTTACACGACAGGGGGCTTCGTAAGCTCCTACGAGCAGTACGTC.

The chain combines TRBV5-1 with TRBJ1-2, with no clear D. Per the germline V gene, CDR1 is SGHRS and CDR2 is YFSETQ. V lost 0 bases, J lost 4 bases, and 7 bases lay in between. This CDR3 is 13 amino acids long. This CDR3 is CASSLDSSYGYTF. Here the CDR3 DNA reads TGCGCCAGCAGCTTGGACAGTTCCTATGGCTACACCTTC.

The rearrangement uses TRBV6-5 and TRBJ1-2; D gene unclear. Trimming pared 2 bases from V and 11 bases from J, leaving 9 bases between. CDR1 is MNHEY and CDR2 is SVGAGI in the germline V gene. The CDR3 loop spans 11 amino acids. CDR3: CASSYGRLYTF. CDR3 nucleotide sequence: TGTGCCAGCAGTTACGGCAGGCTTTACACCTTC.

This clone was detected a few times. This chain links TRBV4-3 with TRBJ2-1, with D maybe TRBD2 (6 bases). The CDR3 consists of 17 residues. The germline V and J ends were trimmed by 0 bases and 6 bases, with 18 bases remaining between them. Germline CDR1 and CDR2: LGHNA and YSLEER. The DNA for the CDR3 is TGCGCCAGCAGCCAAGAAGGGACGGGAGTTCTCGCCAATGAGCAGTTCTTC. Its protein is CASSQEGTGVLANEQFF.

The chain is built from TRBV6-5 and TRBJ2-7; D may be TRBD1 (5 bases). V dropped 2 bases and J dropped 2 bases, with 10 bases sitting between them. Germline CDR1 and CDR2: MNHEY and SVGAGI. This CDR3 is 14 amino acids long. The CDR3 region has the DNA TGTGCCAGCAGTTACACAGGATCTACCTACGAGCAGTACTTC. As protein: CASSYTGSTYEQYF.

This clone was counted only a few times. The chain's CDR3 is CASTREESGNEAAGELFF. CDR3 nucleotide sequence: TGTGCCAGCACGCGGGAGGAGAGCGGGAACGAAGCGGCCGGGGAGCTGTTTTTT. The gene calls are TRBV28 and TRBJ2-2; 8 bases map to TRBD2. This CDR3 spans 18 amino acids. V was pared by 7 bases and J by 6 bases, with 19 bases of the junction left unmatched. The germline V gene encodes CDR1 MDHEN and CDR2 SYDVKM.

V usage is TRBV7-2 and J usage is TRBJ1-1; perhaps TRBD1 as D (5 bases). Per germline, CDR1 SGHTA and CDR2 FQGNSA. CDR3 length: 13 amino acids. The ends were cut back, 5 bases at V and 5 bases at J, with 12 bases in the middle. In DNA, the CDR3 is TGTGCCAGCAGCCCACAGGTAGGGACTGAAGCTTTCTTT. This encodes CASSPQVGTEAFF.

This clone was detected only once. This chain joins TRBV5-1 and TRBJ2-4, with 8 bases identical to TRBD1. The CDR3 is made up of 16 amino acids. Trimming cost V 4 bases and J 0 bases; bases outside gene matches: 6. Germline assignment: CDR1 SGHRS and CDR2 YFSETQ. CDR3 sequence (DNA): TGCGCCAGCAGCGTTGACAGGGGACTAGCCAAAAACATTCAGTACTTC. It specifies CASSVDRGLAKNIQYF.